This TCR beta chain derives from a study of T cell repertoires in ileal Crohn's disease. Study-level information: At surgery, 30% to 40% of patients smoked, with median disease duration roughly 7.7 years. Every patient was operated on for stricturing (about 60%) or penetrating (approximately 40%) complications. M6 samples are neoterminal ileum biopsies from postoperative colonoscopy.

Time point specified: neoterminal ileum biopsy at postoperative endoscopy, about 6 months after surgery. There are 13 residues in the CDR3. V shed 6 bases and J 4 bases; nucleotides not matched to a gene: 6. Per germline, CDR1 MNHNS and CDR2 SASEGT. TCRdb's table, derived via immunoSEQ multiplex PCR, lists solely in-frame clones and lacks some. The repertoire consists of 7,000 or so clones, with 74% occurring once and the leading ten covering less than 8.5%. The sequence was obtained from an adult with Crohn's disease. Sequencing was performed on ileal tissue. The rearrangement joins TRBV6-1 to TRBJ2-7, with TRBD1 identical over 7 bases. The CDR3 DNA reads TGTGCCAGCAGCCCGGGACAGTTATACGAGCAGTACTTC. Protein sequence: CASSPGQLYEQYF.